These T cell receptor beta chains were read from a single sample in a study of beta chain features in type 1 diabetes. Using immunoSEQ multiplex PCR, the repertoire was profiled, and TCRdb retains in-frame clones only, with some absent. The sample holds 40,000 to 45,000 clones; about half are singletons and the top ten take around 2.1%. Sequenced input: Tregs from blood. These receptors were obtained from a woman between 18 and 30 years old in good health. The CDR3 runs from the conserved cysteine through the conserved F or W. The D gene is left open where the match is weak.

- | TRBJ2-3 | TRBV18 | CASSPPNSQGRGTDTQYF
- | TRBJ2-5 | TRBV7-3 | CASSLAGRGETQYF
- | TRBJ1-1 | TRBV7-2 | CASSLAGSNTEAFF
- | TRBJ2-6 | TRBV6-6 | CASVGGSGANVLTF
TRBD1 | TRBJ1-3 | TRBV7-9 | CASRKQGTHAGNTIYF
- | TRBJ2-4 | TRBV11-3 | CASSLDPENIQYF
- | TRBJ2-5 | TRBV7-2 | CASSPQGSQETQYF
- | TRBJ2-7 | TRBV2 | CASSETGYYEQYF
TRBD2 | TRBJ2-5 | TRBV6-1 | CASSGSGRAWETQYF
TRBD1 | TRBJ2-1 | TRBV28 | CASSPSRLDRGFF
TRBD2 | TRBJ2-5 | TRBV19 | CASSARTSGGGETQYF
TRBD1 | TRBJ1-2 | TRBV6-1 | CASSAGQGYYGYTF
- | TRBJ1-2 | TRBV28 | CASSSPDTTNYGYTF
TRBD1 | TRBJ2-1 | TRBV6-5 | CASRPQGVSYNEQFF
TRBD2 | TRBJ2-7 | TRBV4-3 | CASSQVFAGGPQEQYF
TRBD1 | TRBJ1-1 | TRBV18 | CASSQGTENTEAFF
TRBD1 | TRBJ2-7 | TRBV7-9 | CASSSRTGFSYEQYF
- | TRBJ1-2 | TRBV6-5 | CASSSGGVGGYTF
TRBD1 | TRBJ2-4 | TRBV6-5 | CASSYSRQGTKNIQYF
TRBD2 | TRBJ2-7 | TRBV5-4 | CASSLKLAGKYEQYF
TRBD1 | TRBJ1-2 | TRBV28 | CASGTGGRVGYTF
TRBD2 | TRBJ2-3 | TRBV2 | CASSRTSGSSTDTQYF
- | TRBJ2-2 | TRBV19 | CASSMGSAGSGELFF
TRBD1 | TRBJ1-5 | TRBV27 | CASSPRTGGPQHF
TRBD2 | TRBJ2-5 | TRBV6-5 | CASKSGSISETQYF
- | TRBJ2-1 | TRBV29-1 | CSVGSGARGEQFF
- | TRBJ1-1 | TRBV11-2 | CASSLGGRLSEAFF
- | TRBJ2-2 | TRBV11-1 | CASSLRGIGELFF
TRBD1 | TRBJ2-1 | TRBV7-2 | CASSIGTANNEQFF
TRBD2 | TRBJ2-3 | TRBV7-2 | CASSKQIGTSGRTDTQYF
- | TRBJ2-2 | TRBV5-5 | CASSSGTSNAGELFF
- | TRBJ1-1 | TRBV28 | CASSAGGREGTEAFF
- | TRBJ2-1 | TRBV19 | CASKSRGTYNEQFF
- | TRBJ2-7 | TRBV5-4 | CASSLAGAINYEQYF
- | TRBJ2-1 | TRBV5-1 | CASSTLEADNEQFF
TRBD2 | TRBJ2-5 | TRBV7-9 | CASSFGQSVLAGEETQYF
- | TRBJ1-3 | TRBV27 | CASRAIQGPHGNTIYF
- | TRBJ1-1 | TRBV6-1 | CASSENRVSNTEAFF
- | TRBJ2-1 | TRBV15 | CATRGPGDEQFF
TRBD1 | - | TRBV2 | CASSIGTGGGYEQYF
TRBD2 | TRBJ2-1 | TRBV18 | CASSPGLVSSEQFF
TRBD1 | TRBJ2-7 | TRBV6-6 | CASSSRGTGVGEQYF
TRBD2 | TRBJ2-3 | TRBV7-2 | CASSLLAGGGTDTQYF
TRBD1 | TRBJ1-5 | TRBV27 | CASSLAGQGVFNQPQHF